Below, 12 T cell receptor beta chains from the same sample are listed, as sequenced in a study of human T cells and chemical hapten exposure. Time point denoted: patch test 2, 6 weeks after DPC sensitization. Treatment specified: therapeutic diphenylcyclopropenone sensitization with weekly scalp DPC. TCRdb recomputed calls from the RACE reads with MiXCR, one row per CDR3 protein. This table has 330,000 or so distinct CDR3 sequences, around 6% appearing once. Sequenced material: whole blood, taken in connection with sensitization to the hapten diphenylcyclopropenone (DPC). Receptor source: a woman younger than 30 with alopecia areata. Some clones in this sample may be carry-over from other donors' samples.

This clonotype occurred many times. The CDR3 nucleotides are TGCAGCGTTCGGGGGTACCAAGAGACCCAGTACTTC. Translation: CSVRGYQETQYF. The rearrangement links TRBV29-1 to TRBJ2-5; D is possibly TRBD2 (6 bases). Trimming cost V 5 bases and J 0 bases, with 7 bases left between them. There are 12 residues in the CDR3. CDR1 is SQVTM and CDR2 is ANQGSEA in the germline V gene.

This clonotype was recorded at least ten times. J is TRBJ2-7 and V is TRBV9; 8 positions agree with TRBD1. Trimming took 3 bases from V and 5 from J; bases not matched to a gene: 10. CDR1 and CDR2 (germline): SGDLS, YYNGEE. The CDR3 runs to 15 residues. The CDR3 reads CASSARGAGGNEQYF. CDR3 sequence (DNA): TGTGCCAGCAGCGCCCGAGGGGCAGGGGGCAACGAGCAGTACTTC.

The CDR3 region has the DNA TGTGCCAGCAGTTACCGGGACCGCTACCCCTACGAGCAGTACTTC. Protein sequence: CASSYRDRYPYEQYF. The chain joins TRBV6-5 to TRBJ2-7; D might be TRBD1 or TRBD2, each matching 5 bases. This CDR3 spans 15 amino acids. From germline, CDR1 is MNHEY and CDR2 SVGAGI. The V and J ends lost 2 bases and 2 bases respectively, with 13 bases between them.

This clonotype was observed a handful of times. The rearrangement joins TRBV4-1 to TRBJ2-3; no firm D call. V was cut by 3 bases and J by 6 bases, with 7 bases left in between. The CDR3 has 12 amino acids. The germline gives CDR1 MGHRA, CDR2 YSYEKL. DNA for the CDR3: TGCGCCAGCAGCCACTTATATGATACGCAGTATTTT. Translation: CASSHLYDTQYF.

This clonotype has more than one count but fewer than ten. This CDR3 reads CASSLVGGLYQETQYF. CDR3 nucleotide sequence: TGTGCCAGCAGCTTGGTCGGAGGGTTGTACCAAGAGACCCAGTACTTC. The chain links TRBV5-4 to TRBJ2-5, with D possibly matching TRBD2 (6 bases). Trimming removed 0 bases at V and 0 bases at J, with 12 bases between. Germline loops: CDR1 SGHNT, CDR2 YYREEE (reference sequence). This CDR3 contains 16 residues.

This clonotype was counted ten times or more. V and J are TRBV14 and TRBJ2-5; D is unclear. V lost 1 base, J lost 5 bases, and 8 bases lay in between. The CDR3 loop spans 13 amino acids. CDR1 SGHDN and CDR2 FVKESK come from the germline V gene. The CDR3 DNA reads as TGTGCCAGCAGCCAAGGAGACGAGGAGACCCAGTACTTC. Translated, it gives CASSQGDEETQYF.

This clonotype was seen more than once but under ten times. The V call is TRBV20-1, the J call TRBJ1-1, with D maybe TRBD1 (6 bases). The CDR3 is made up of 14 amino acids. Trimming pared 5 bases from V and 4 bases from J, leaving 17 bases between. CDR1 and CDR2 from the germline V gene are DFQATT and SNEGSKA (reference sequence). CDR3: CSAETQGRITEAFF. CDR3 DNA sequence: TGCAGTGCTGAAACTCAGGGGAGAATCACTGAAGCTTTCTTT.

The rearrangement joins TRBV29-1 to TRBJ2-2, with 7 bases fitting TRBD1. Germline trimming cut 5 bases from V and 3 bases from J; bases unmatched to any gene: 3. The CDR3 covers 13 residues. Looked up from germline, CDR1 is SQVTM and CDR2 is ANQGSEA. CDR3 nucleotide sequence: TGCAGCGTTTCAGGGGGAGACACCGGGGAGCTGTTTTTT. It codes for CSVSGGDTGELFF.

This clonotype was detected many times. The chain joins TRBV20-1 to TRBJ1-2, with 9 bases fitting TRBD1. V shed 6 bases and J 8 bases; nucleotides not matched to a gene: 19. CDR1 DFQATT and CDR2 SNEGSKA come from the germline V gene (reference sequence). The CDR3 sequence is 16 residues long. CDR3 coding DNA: TGCAGTGCCCCTGAACCCGTTGGACAGGGGCGCAGGGGCTACACCTTC. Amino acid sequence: CSAPEPVGQGRRGYTF.

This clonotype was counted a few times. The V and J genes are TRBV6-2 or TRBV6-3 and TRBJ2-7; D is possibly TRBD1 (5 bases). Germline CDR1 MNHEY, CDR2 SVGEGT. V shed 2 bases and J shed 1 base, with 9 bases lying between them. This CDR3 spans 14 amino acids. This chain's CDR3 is CASSYGQGSYEQYF. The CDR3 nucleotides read TGTGCCAGCAGTTACGGGCAGGGATCCTACGAGCAGTACTTC.

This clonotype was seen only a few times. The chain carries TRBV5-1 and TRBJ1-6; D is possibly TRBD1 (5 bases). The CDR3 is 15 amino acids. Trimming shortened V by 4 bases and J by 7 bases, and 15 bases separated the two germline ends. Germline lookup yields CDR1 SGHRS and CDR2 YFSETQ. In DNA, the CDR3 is TGCGCCAGCAGCCCGGGACCTGAATTAAATTCACCCCTCCACTTT. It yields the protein CASSPGPELNSPLHF.

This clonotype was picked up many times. CDR3 DNA sequence: TGTGCCAGCAGCCGAGCGGCCGGAAACACCATATATTTT. This translates into CASSRAAGNTIYF. The rearrangement uses TRBV11-2 and TRBJ1-3; D ambiguous. This CDR3 region has 13 residues. Germline values: CDR1 SGHAT, CDR2 FQNNGV. V lost 5 bases to trimming and J lost 4 bases, with 9 bases between them. Looking up the rest from reference TRBV11-2 and TRBJ1-3 gives the full variable domain: EAGVAQSPRYKIIEKRQSVAFWCNPISGHATLYWYQQILGQGPKLLIQFQNNGVVDDSQLPKDRFSAERLKGVDSTLKIQPAKLEDSAVYLCASSRAAGNTIYFGEGSWLTVV.